These 21 T cell receptor beta chains were sequenced from one sample in a study of control samples from healthy donors and cancer patients. Clones were read by immunoSEQ multiplex PCR, and TCRdb kept only the in-frame ones, dropping some. The sample has tens of thousands of clones; about nine tenths are singletons. The sample was blood. The receptors shown here come from a woman aged 65 to 85 in good health.

The chain links TRBV7-8 to TRBJ1-1; D ambiguous. Looked up from germline, CDR1 is SGHVS and CDR2 is FQNEAQ. V was shortened by 3 bases and J by 0 bases, with 8 bases between the two germline ends. This CDR3 spans 14 amino acids. The CDR3 sequence is CASSFQQMNTEAFF. The CDR3 nucleotides read TGTGCCAGCAGCTTTCAACAGATGAACACTGAAGCTTTCTTT. The variable domain in full, completed from reference TRBV7-8 and TRBJ1-1, reads GAGVSQSPRYKVAKRGQDVALRCDPISGHVSLFWYQQALGQGPEFLTYFQNEAQLDKSGLPSDRFFAERPEGSVSTLKIQRTQQEDSAVYLCASSFQQMNTEAFFGQGTRLTVV.

The chain joins TRBV27 to TRBJ1-1; D not certain. The CDR3 is 12 residues long. Germline V lookup: CDR1 MNHEY, CDR2 SMNVEV (reference sequence). V was cut by 5 bases and J by 4 bases, with 8 bases left in between. For the CDR3, the DNA is TGTGCCAGCAGTCCCCTCGGCACTGAAGCTTTCTTT. Its translation: CASSPLGTEAFF.

The chain's CDR3 is CASSLDQSSYEQYF. The CDR3 nucleotides read TGTGCCAGCAGCTTAGACCAGAGCTCCTACGAGCAGTACTTC. The V and J genes are TRBV7-9 and TRBJ2-7; D not resolved. This CDR3 has 14 amino acids. Germline values: CDR1 SEHNR, CDR2 FQNEAQ (reference sequence). The V gene lost 1 base and the J gene lost 0 bases, with 7 bases spanning the gap.

CDR3 loop: CASTLWPNYGYTF. CDR3 nucleotides: TGTGCCAGCACCCTGTGGCCTAACTATGGCTACACCTTC. The chain couples TRBV6-5 to TRBJ1-2, with D unresolved. CDR3 size: 13 residues. Per germline, CDR1 MNHEY and CDR2 SVGAGI. V lost 7 bases and J lost 0, with 9 bases in between.

This sequence joins TRBV5-6 and TRBJ2-1; D call uncertain. With 0 bases removed from V and 10 bases from J, the gap between germline ends came to 5 bases. This CDR3 has 11 amino acids. CDR1 and CDR2 from the germline V gene are SGHDT and YYEEEE. This CDR3 is CASSLEREQFF. In nucleotides, the CDR3 is TGTGCCAGCAGCTTGGAACGGGAGCAGTTCTTC.

The rearrangement joins TRBV7-3 to TRBJ1-1, with a weak D call TRBD1 (6 bases). The CDR3 contains 16 residues. Per germline, CDR1 SGHTA and CDR2 FQGTGA. V lost 0 bases and J 5 bases, leaving 16 bases between the germline ends. CDR3 nucleotide sequence: TGTGCCAGCAGCTTAACGCCGGGGGGCGAGAGGACTGAAGCTTTCTTT. Encoded protein: CASSLTPGGERTEAFF.

The chain uses TRBV5-1 and TRBJ2-5; 9 bases line up with TRBD1. The CDR3 extends over 16 amino acids. V lost 2 bases to trimming and J lost 5 bases; unmatched junction nucleotides: 10. Germline CDR1 SGHRS, CDR2 YFSETQ. The CDR3 reads CASSLEQGARGETQYF. CDR3 DNA: TGCGCCAGCAGCTTAGAACAGGGGGCTCGGGGGGAGACCCAGTACTTC.

J is TRBJ1-2 and V is TRBV9; possibly TRBD1 for D (5 bases). Trimming removed 0 bases at V and 8 bases at J, with 23 bases between. CDR1 and CDR2 from the germline V gene are SGDLS and YYNGEE. The CDR3 has 17 residues. For the CDR3, the DNA is TGTGCCAGCAGCGTAGAGGCCGTGAGGGGATCGTCCCGCGGCTACACCTTC. It encodes CASSVEAVRGSSRGYTF.

This chain links TRBV10-3 with TRBJ1-6; a weak D match, TRBD1 (5 bases). CDR1 is ENHRY and CDR2 is SYGVKD in the germline V gene. V was cut by 6 bases and J by 7 bases, with 10 bases left in between. The CDR3 covers 13 residues. The CDR3 sequence: CAISIDRNSPLHF. The DNA for the CDR3 is TGTGCCATCAGCATCGACAGAAATTCACCCCTCCACTTT.

The V gene is TRBV3-1 (or the pseudogene TRBV3-2), the J gene TRBJ2-1; D is possibly TRBD2 (5 bases). The V end lost 0 bases, the J end lost 7 bases, and 13 bases lay between the germline ends. Germline assignment: CDR1 LGHDT and CDR2 YNNKEL (reference sequence). This CDR3 region has 15 residues. DNA for the CDR3: TGTGCCAGCAGCCAAGATCTGACGGGGATTAATGAGCAGTTCTTC. This gives the protein CASSQDLTGINEQFF.

This clone has a single count. This chain joins TRBV5-4 and TRBJ2-1; 11 bases agree with TRBD2. The CDR3 loop spans 16 amino acids. The trim removed 4 bases at V and 3 bases at J, leaving 6 bases unmatched. Germline V CDR1 and CDR2: SGHNT, YYREEE (reference sequence). The CDR3 bases are TGTGCCAGCAGCGAACGGACTAGCGGGTTCTACAATGAGCAGTTCTTC. This sequence encodes CASSERTSGFYNEQFF.

The chain combines TRBV11-2 with TRBJ1-1; the match to TRBD1 covers 8 bases. The germline V gene encodes CDR1 SGHAT and CDR2 FQNNGV. This CDR3 is built from 18 residues. J gave up 3 bases and V 5 bases, and 17 bases lay outside the gene matches. In nucleotides, the CDR3 is TGTGCCAGCAGCGCAATTTGGGTCAGGGGGCTGTTGGACACTGAAGCTTTCTTT. Protein: CASSAIWVRGLLDTEAFF.

This clone was seen only a few times. The chain recombines TRBV27 with TRBJ1-6; D call uncertain. V shed 6 bases and J shed 11 bases, with 14 bases lying between them. The CDR3 length is 13 residues. Germline CDR1 is MNHEY and CDR2 is SMNVEV (reference sequence). In DNA form, the CDR3 reads TGTGCCAGCAGAAGGGTCTTTGGGGCACCCCTCCACTTT. Residues: CASRRVFGAPLHF.

The chain employs TRBV6-5 and TRBJ1-4; 7 bases fit TRBD1. Germline loops: CDR1 MNHEY, CDR2 SVGAGI. V was pared by 3 bases and J by 8 bases, with 9 bases of the junction left unmatched. The CDR3 is made up of 15 amino acids. The CDR3 sequence is CASSYGGGGNEKLFF. Written as DNA, the CDR3 is TGTGCCAGCAGTTATGGAGGGGGCGGGAACGAAAAACTGTTTTTT.

The V gene is TRBV7-9, the J gene TRBJ1-6; no clear D gene. With 5 bases removed from V and 6 bases from J, the gap between germline ends came to 11 bases. The CDR3 totals 14 residues. Looked up from germline, CDR1 is SEHNR and CDR2 is FQNEAQ (reference sequence). The CDR3: CASSLGPGNSPLHF. The DNA of the CDR3 is TGTGCCAGCAGCCTCGGACCGGGTAATTCACCCCTCCACTTT.

This rearrangement joins TRBV15 to TRBJ1-2; D is undetermined. Germline CDR1 LNHNV, CDR2 YYDKDF (reference sequence). This CDR3 comprises 14 residues. Deletions cut 0 bases from V and 2 bases from J, with 7 bases between. The CDR3 coding sequence is TGTGCCACCAGCAGAGATGGCCAAAACTATGGCTACACCTTC. Amino acid sequence: CATSRDGQNYGYTF.

The rearrangement joins TRBV10-1 to TRBJ2-1; 8 bases align to TRBD1. The CDR3 extends over 16 amino acids. Germline loops: CDR1 WNHNN, CDR2 SYGVQD (reference sequence). The ends lost 5 bases at V and 4 bases at J; junction bases unmatched: 10. The CDR3 sequence: CASSLGQGRSYNEQFF. Here the CDR3 DNA reads TGCGCCAGCAGTCTCGGACAGGGCCGTTCATACAATGAGCAGTTCTTC.

This chain links TRBV9 with TRBJ2-3, with TRBD2 identical over 8 bases. Trimming cost V 4 bases and J 5 bases; bases outside gene matches: 9. The CDR3 covers 15 residues. Germline V gene data show CDR1 as SGDLS and CDR2 as YYNGEE. The CDR3 DNA reads TGTGCCAGCAGCCCGCGGGGTAGCGGGATAGATACGCAGTATTTT. Translating gives CASSPRGSGIDTQYF.

The chain employs TRBV29-1 and TRBJ1-2; a weak D match, TRBD1 (5 bases). Germline assignment: CDR1 SQVTM and CDR2 ANQGSEA. The CDR3 consists of 12 residues. Trimming pared 8 bases from V and 0 bases from J, leaving 10 bases between. The CDR3 region has the DNA TGCAGCACCGACAGTTCTAACTATGGCTACACCTTC. It translates to CSTDSSNYGYTF.

J is TRBJ1-6 and V is TRBV5-4, with unresolved D. V lost 3 bases to trimming and J lost 0 bases, with 16 bases between them. Per the germline V gene, CDR1 is SGHNT and CDR2 is YYREEE (reference sequence). CDR3 length equals 18 residues. This CDR3 is CASSSRTGLSSYNSPLHF. DNA for the CDR3: TGTGCCAGCAGCTCACGGACGGGTCTTAGCTCCTATAATTCACCCCTCCACTTT.

The V and J genes are TRBV7-2 and TRBJ2-2; weak D call: TRBD1 (6 bases). CDR1 is SGHTA and CDR2 is FQGNSA in the germline V gene. V gave up 4 bases and J gave up 4 bases, with 10 bases separating them. This CDR3 comprises 14 residues. The CDR3: CASSSGQITGELFF. The CDR3 nucleotides are TGTGCCAGCAGCTCTGGACAGATCACCGGGGAGCTGTTTTTT.